This is a list of T cell receptor beta chains from one sample in a study of cytomegalovirus exposure and HLA in healthy donors. The table came from immunoSEQ multiplex PCR; TCRdb's copy has only in-frame clones and leaves some out. The table lists 160,000 or so clones, 86% of them singletons. Sequenced sample: PBMCs. The receptors come from a man aged 18 to 29 in good health and CMV-seropositive. CDR3s include the opening cysteine and the closing phenylalanine or tryptophan. A D gene is named only where the DNA matches it firmly. Expanded clones are given a class, and other clones once, few, many or no size at all.

j_gene | d_gene | v_gene | abundance | CDR3aa | CDR3nt
TRBJ2-3 | TRBD1 | TRBV25-1 | - | CASADRVATDTQYF | TGTGCCAGTGCTGACAGGGTGGCCACAGATACGCAGTATTTT
TRBJ1-3 | - | TRBV6-6 | - | CASTWAAGESGNTIYF | TGTGCCAGCACGTGGGCCGCGGGGGAATCTGGAAACACCATATATTTT
TRBJ2-4 | TRBD1 | TRBV5-6 | - | CASSQGAVNIQYF | TGTGCCAGCAGCCAGGGGGCGGTAAACATTCAGTACTTC
TRBJ1-1 | - | TRBV7-6 | once | CASSLYRVNTEAFF | TGTGCCAGCAGCTTGTACAGGGTGAACACTGAAGCTTTCTTT
TRBJ1-2 | TRBD1 | TRBV6-1 | few | CASSDGTVALGYTF | TGTGCCAGCAGCGACGGGACAGTGGCCTTGGGCTACACCTTC
TRBJ1-4 | TRBD1 | TRBV29-1 | - | CSVSPNRGVGEKLFF | TGCAGCGTGTCTCCAAACAGGGGAGTTGGTGAAAAACTGTTTTTT
TRBJ2-7 | - | TRBV6-1 | - | CASTRADGHYEQYF | TGTGCCAGTACTAGAGCGGACGGCCACTACGAGCAGTACTTC
TRBJ2-3 | - | TRBV27 | once | CASSLSISVTSTDTQYF | TGTGCCAGCAGTTTATCGATAAGTGTGACTAGCACAGATACGCAGTATTTT
TRBJ2-1 | TRBD2 | TRBV9 | - | CASSVGLAVYNEQFF | TGTGCCAGCAGCGTAGGGCTAGCGGTCTACAATGAGCAGTTCTTC
TRBJ1-2 | - | TRBV5-1 | once | CASSLSGNYGYTF | TGCGCCAGCAGCTTGTCAGGGAACTATGGCTACACCTTC
TRBJ2-7 | - | TRBV18 | few | CASSRLRDMVSEQYF | TGTGCCAGCTCACGACTACGGGACATGGTGAGCGAGCAGTACTTC
TRBJ2-1 | TRBD2 | TRBV7-2 | - | CASSRLAGAYNEQFF | TGTGCCAGCAGCCGACTAGCGGGAGCCTACAATGAGCAGTTCTTC
TRBJ2-5 | - | TRBV5-1 | - | CASSLGNRETQYF | TGCGCCAGCAGCTTGGGCAACAGGGAGACCCAGTACTTC
TRBJ2-7 | - | TRBV6-1 | - | CATSYGQPYEQYF | TGTGCCACCTCCTACGGACAGCCGTACGAGCAGTACTTC
TRBJ2-7 | TRBD1 | TRBV2 | - | CASRDRGVYEQYF | TGTGCCAGCAGGGACAGGGGGGTTTACGAGCAGTACTTC
TRBJ2-5 | TRBD2 | TRBV7-9 | - | CASSHPLAGVEETQYF | TGTGCCAGCAGCCACCCGCTAGCGGGAGTGGAGGAGACCCAGTACTTC
TRBJ2-2 | - | TRBV25-1 | few | CASSEGTEGYTGELFF | TGTGCCAGCAGTGAGGGTACGGAGGGTTACACCGGGGAGCTGTTTTTT
TRBJ2-7 | TRBD1 | TRBV2 | - | CASREDRENEQYF | TGTGCCAGCAGGGAGGACAGGGAAAACGAGCAGTACTTC
TRBJ2-3 | - | TRBV4-3 | - | CASSQDAGPRQDTQYF | TGCGCCAGCAGCCAAGACGCGGGACCCCGGCAGGATACGCAGTATTTT
TRBJ1-1 | TRBD1 | TRBV5-4 | - | CASSLDRGPMNTEAFF | TGTGCCAGCAGCTTGGACAGGGGGCCAATGAACACTGAAGCTTTCTTT
TRBJ2-3 | - | TRBV9 | - | CASSVAGGSTDTQYF | TGTGCCAGCAGCGTAGCTGGCGGGAGCACAGATACGCAGTATTTT